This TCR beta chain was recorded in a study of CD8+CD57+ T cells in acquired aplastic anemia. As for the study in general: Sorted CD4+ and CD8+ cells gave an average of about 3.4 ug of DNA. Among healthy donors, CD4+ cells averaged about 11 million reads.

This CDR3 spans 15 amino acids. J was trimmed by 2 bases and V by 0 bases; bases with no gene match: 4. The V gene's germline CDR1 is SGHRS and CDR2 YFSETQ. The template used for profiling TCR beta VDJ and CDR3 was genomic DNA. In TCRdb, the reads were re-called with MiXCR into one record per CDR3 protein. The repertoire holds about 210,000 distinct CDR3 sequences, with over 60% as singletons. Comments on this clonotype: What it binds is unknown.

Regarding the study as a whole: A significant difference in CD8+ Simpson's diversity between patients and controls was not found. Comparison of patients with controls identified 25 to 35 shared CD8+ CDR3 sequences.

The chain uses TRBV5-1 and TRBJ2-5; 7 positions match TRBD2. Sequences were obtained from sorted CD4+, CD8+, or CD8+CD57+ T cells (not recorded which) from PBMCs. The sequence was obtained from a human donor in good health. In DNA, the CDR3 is TGCGCCAGCAGCTTGGCACTAGCGTGGCAAGAGACCCAGTACTTC. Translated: CASSLALAWQETQYF.